The 14 T cell receptor beta chains in this list originate from one sample, sequenced in a study of blood T cell repertoires in COVID-19 (dated by TCRdb to the early 2020s). The library relied on the immunoSEQ multiplex PCR assay. The source is immuneACCESS, and TCRdb retained only in-frame sequences with V and J called. Part of the clones is not carried over; for the studies checked, unresolved V genes explain less than half of this, and the remainder is unexplained. This sample has approximately 75,000 clones in its table, and roughly 90% of those were observed once. Around 7% of the sample lies in the top ten. Source material: peripheral blood. Source of these receptors: a human donor in a cohort sampled during active COVID-19.

The CDR3 nucleotides are TGTGCCAGCAGCCTAGTAGCGATGAACACCGGGGAGCTGTTTTTT. Its translation: CASSLVAMNTGELFF. V and J are TRBV9 and TRBJ2-2, with a possible D match to TRBD2 (5 bases). Trimming cost V 4 bases and J 1 base, with 11 bases left between them. The germline CDR1 and CDR2 sequences are SGDLS and YYNGEE. The CDR3 is 15 amino acids.

This clone was observed once. The V call is TRBV15, the J call TRBJ2-7; D uncertain. The CDR3 contains 15 residues. V lost 0 bases, J lost 3 bases, and 12 bases lay in between. From germline, CDR1 is LNHNV and CDR2 YYDKDF (reference sequence). The DNA for the CDR3 is TGTGCCACCAGCAGAGAGGCAAACAGTTACTACGAGCAGTACTTC. As protein: CATSREANSYYEQYF.

As DNA, the CDR3 is TGTGCCAGCAGCCAAGACGTACCGAGCGGGGGTGTTGGCGAGCAGTACTTC. This codes for CASSQDVPSGGVGEQYF. The gene calls are TRBV3-1 (or the pseudogene TRBV3-2) and TRBJ2-7; 8 bases fit TRBD2. CDR3 size: 17 residues. Germline V gene lookup returns CDR1 LGHDT and CDR2 YNNKEL (reference sequence). V gave up 0 bases and J gave up 6 bases; unmatched junction bases: 13.

V gene TRBV7-9 combines with J gene TRBJ1-6; 8 positions match TRBD1. Per germline, CDR1 SEHNR and CDR2 FQNEAQ (reference sequence). After removal of 0 bases from V and 9 bases from J, the junction contained 7 bases not matched to a gene. The CDR3 sequence is 16 residues long. This CDR3 reads CASSLALSTGVSPLHF. The CDR3 DNA follows: TGTGCCAGCAGCTTAGCTCTATCGACAGGGGTTTCACCCCTCCACTTT.

This clone appeared once. This chain uses TRBV24-1 with TRBJ2-1, with TRBD2 identical over 8 bases. The CDR3 runs 15 residues. CDR1 is KGHDR, CDR2 SFDVKD, per germline. V shed 4 bases, J shed 6 bases, and the junction held 7 bases outside the gene matches. The CDR3, as DNA: TGTGCCACCAGTGAGGCCGGGACTAGGGTCAATGAGCAGTTCTTC. Its protein product is CATSEAGTRVNEQFF.

The V gene is TRBV27, the J gene TRBJ2-2, with D possibly TRBD1 on 5 matching bases. The CDR3 loop spans 15 amino acids. Germline loops: CDR1 MNHEY, CDR2 SMNVEV (reference sequence). The V end was cut by 2 bases, the J end by 2 bases, with 9 bases between. In nucleotides, the CDR3 is TGTGCCAGCAGTTTAAGGGGCGGAAACACCGGGGAGCTGTTTTTT. It is translated as CASSLRGGNTGELFF.

This clone was found once. The rearrangement uses TRBV7-2 and TRBJ2-7, with 7 nucleotides matching TRBD2. Germline trimming cut 4 bases from V and 1 base from J; bases unmatched to any gene: 4. Germline assignment: CDR1 SGHTA and CDR2 FQGNSA. There are 14 residues in the CDR3. The CDR3: CASSWDYPSYEQYF. The CDR3 DNA is TGTGCCAGCAGCTGGGACTACCCTTCCTACGAGCAGTACTTC.

The rearrangement uses TRBV11-2 and TRBJ2-1, with TRBD2 matching 13 bases. V dropped 4 bases and J dropped 8; count of bases not matched to a gene: 8. The CDR3 is 16 residues long. Germline lookup yields CDR1 SGHAT and CDR2 FQNNGV. The CDR3 loop reads CASSSELAGGQDEQFF. The CDR3 region has the DNA TGTGCCAGCAGCTCCGAACTAGCGGGGGGGCAGGATGAGCAGTTCTTC.

This clone has more than one count but fewer than ten. The chain combines TRBV10-3 with TRBJ1-3, with D unclear. V shed 6 bases and J shed 0 bases, with 12 bases lying between them. Per germline, CDR1 ENHRY and CDR2 SYGVKD. This CDR3 is 15 amino acids long. CDR3 coding DNA: TGTGCCATCAGCAAGAGGGAGACCTCTGGAAACACCATATATTTT. It encodes CAISKRETSGNTIYF.

The chain uses TRBV6-2 or TRBV6-3 and TRBJ1-5, with 9 bases aligning to TRBD1. In germline, CDR1 is MNHEY, CDR2 SVGEGT. The CDR3 extends over 16 amino acids. The junction had 6 bases not matched to a gene; V was cut back by 0 bases and J by 6 bases. For the CDR3, the DNA is TGTGCCAGCAGTTACTCGAGGACAGGGGAGGCTCAGCCCCAGCATTTT. Translated: CASSYSRTGEAQPQHF.

V gene TRBV16 combines with J gene TRBJ2-7; D unresolved. CDR3 length: 12 residues. V was cut by 1 base and J by 6 bases, with 7 bases left in between. Germline values: CDR1 KGHSY, CDR2 FQNENV. The CDR3 DNA reads as TGTGCCAGCAGCCAATTTCCCGGCGAGCAGTACTTC. Its protein is CASSQFPGEQYF.

The J gene is TRBJ2-1, the V gene TRBV9; 8 bases are a match to TRBD1. Germline V CDR1 and CDR2: SGDLS, YYNGEE. V was clipped by 1 base and J by 14 bases; unmatched bases: 8. The CDR3 covers 13 residues. The CDR3 reads CASSVKSTGAEFF. The CDR3 nucleotides are TGTGCCAGCAGCGTAAAATCGACAGGGGCGGAGTTCTTC.

The chain joins TRBV5-1 to TRBJ1-4; D might be TRBD1 (6 bases). Trimming stripped 2 bases from V and 8 bases from J, with 13 bases between. The CDR3 runs 14 residues. CDR1 is SGHRS and CDR2 is YFSETQ in the germline V gene. This CDR3 reads CASSLGGVGEKLFF. CDR3 nucleotide sequence: TGCGCCAGCAGCTTAGGGGGAGTAGGAGAAAAACTGTTTTTT.

The chain links TRBV11-2 to TRBJ2-2, with D uncertain. The CDR3 contains 13 residues. Deletions cut 5 bases from V and 5 bases from J, with 9 bases between. Germline V gene sequence: CDR1 SGHAT, CDR2 FQNNGV. The CDR3 nucleotides read TGTGCCAGCAGCCCCTCTAGGACCGGGGAGCTGTTTTTT. Translating it yields CASSPSRTGELFF.